This T cell receptor (beta chain) was identified in a study of T cell responses to AZD1222 COVID-19 vaccine. Overall study results and limits: Spike as a whole was targeted by vaccine-associated CD4 TCRs, dominant at 160-218 and 743-854. Spike-specific TCR depth and breadth grew after two AZD1222 doses.

Second-dose recipients at about 4 or about 12 weeks were treated as one pooled group. Sequencing used immunoSEQ multiplex PCR; TCRdb keeps in-frame clones, though not all of them. The sample contains approximately 130,000 clones, 80% to 90% of which appear only once. To note about this clone: Antigen unknown.

CDR1 WNHNN and CDR2 SYGVQD come from the germline V gene (reference sequence). The CDR3 has 14 residues. Trimming shortened V by 9 bases and J by 8 bases, and 19 bases separated the two germline ends. The sample here was peripheral blood, taken 28 days after the second AZD1222 dose. The source of this sequence is an adult who received the AZD1222 COVID-19 vaccine. This chain links TRBV10-1 with TRBJ2-2; D may be TRBD1 (5 bases). The CDR3 region is CASSGLGAVGELFF. Written as DNA, the CDR3 is TGCGCCAGTTCAGGGTTAGGGGCCGTGGGGGAGCTGTTTTTT.